This entry lists 5 T cell receptor beta chains sequenced from one sample in a study of cytomegalovirus exposure and HLA in healthy donors. Clones were sequenced by immunoSEQ multiplex PCR, and TCRdb holds only the in-frame ones, with some missing. The sample holds tens of thousands of clones, approximately 94% seen once. Sequencing was performed on PBMCs. These receptors all come from a woman between 18 and 29 years old in good health and CMV-seropositive.

This clone was recorded only once. The chain couples TRBV6-1 to TRBJ2-7; weak D call: TRBD2 (6 bases). V was trimmed by 10 bases and J by 1 base, leaving 11 bases between them. The germline CDR1 and CDR2 sequences are MNHNS and SASEGT. CDR3 length: 12 residues. This CDR3 is CATSEGSYEQYF. CDR3 nucleotides: TGTGCCACCTCGGAGGGATCCTACGAGCAGTACTTC.

The chain uses TRBV7-2 and TRBJ2-5; no firm D call. Trimming stripped 1 base from V and 0 bases from J, with 6 bases between. CDR1 SGHTA and CDR2 FQGNSA come from the germline V gene. CDR3 length: 14 residues. The CDR3 region has the DNA TGTGCCAGCAGCTTAGGCGGATACCAAGAGACCCAGTACTTC. This translates into CASSLGGYQETQYF.

V is TRBV5-6 and J is TRBJ2-7; TRBD1 might be the D (5 bases). The CDR3 is 12 residues long. The germline V and J ends were trimmed by 6 bases and 5 bases, with 12 bases remaining between them. Germline CDR1 reads SGHDT; CDR2 reads YYEEEE. The CDR3: CASISKTDEQYF. DNA of the CDR3: TGTGCCAGCATCTCTAAGACAGACGAGCAGTACTTC.

J is TRBJ2-5 and V is TRBV2, with TRBD2 identical over 8 bases. The V gene end was trimmed by 6 bases and the J gene end by 5 bases; junction bases not matched to a gene: 11. CDR1 and CDR2 from the germline V gene are SNHLY and FYNNEI. The CDR3 is made up of 15 amino acids. The CDR3 spells CASRKIAGLWETQYF. The CDR3 DNA is TGTGCCAGCAGGAAGATAGCGGGGCTTTGGGAGACCCAGTACTTC. The complete variable domain, with remaining parts taken from reference TRBV2 and TRBJ2-5, reads EPEVTQTPSHQVTQMGQEVILRCVPISNHLYFYWYRQILGQKVEFLVSFYNNEISEKSEIFDDQFSVERPDGSNFTLKIRSTKLEDSAMYFCASRKIAGLWETQYFGPGTRLLVL.

This sequence joins TRBV19 and TRBJ1-5, with a weak D call TRBD1 (5 bases). This CDR3 has 13 amino acids. Germline CDR1 LNHDA, CDR2 SQIVND (reference sequence). V shed 4 bases and J shed 2 bases, with 6 bases lying between them. The CDR3 sequence: CASSRGGNQPQHF. The CDR3 coding sequence is TGTGCCAGTAGTAGGGGGGGCAATCAGCCCCAGCATTTT.